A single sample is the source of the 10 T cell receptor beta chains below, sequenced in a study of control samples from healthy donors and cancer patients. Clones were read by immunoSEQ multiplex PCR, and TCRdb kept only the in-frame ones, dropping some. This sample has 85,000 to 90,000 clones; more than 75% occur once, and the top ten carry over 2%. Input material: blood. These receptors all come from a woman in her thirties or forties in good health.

CDR3 in amino acids: CASSRTSGGFTGELFF. DNA for the CDR3: TGTGCCAGCAGCCGTACTAGCGGGGGATTCACCGGGGAGCTGTTTTTT. V and J are TRBV7-8 and TRBJ2-2, with 11 nucleotides matching TRBD2. Germline V gene sequence: CDR1 SGHVS, CDR2 FQNEAQ. CDR3 length: 16 amino acids. The V segment lost 5 bases and the J segment 4 bases; nucleotides outside the gene matches: 6.

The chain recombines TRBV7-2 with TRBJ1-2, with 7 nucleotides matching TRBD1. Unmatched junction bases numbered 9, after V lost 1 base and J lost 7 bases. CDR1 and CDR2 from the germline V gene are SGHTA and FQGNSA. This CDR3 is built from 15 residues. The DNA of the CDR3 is TGTGCCAGCAGCTTAGACCCACAGGGGTTATTTGGCTACACCTTC. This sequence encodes CASSLDPQGLFGYTF.

CDR3 nucleotides: TGCAGTGCTAGTGATCCGCGGGGGATCACAGATACGCAGTATTTT. It codes for CSASDPRGITDTQYF. The chain joins TRBV20-1 to TRBJ2-3; 7 bases match TRBD2. The CDR3 runs 15 residues. J gave up 2 bases and V 3 bases, and 8 bases lay outside the gene matches. Germline V lookup: CDR1 DFQATT, CDR2 SNEGSKA (reference sequence).

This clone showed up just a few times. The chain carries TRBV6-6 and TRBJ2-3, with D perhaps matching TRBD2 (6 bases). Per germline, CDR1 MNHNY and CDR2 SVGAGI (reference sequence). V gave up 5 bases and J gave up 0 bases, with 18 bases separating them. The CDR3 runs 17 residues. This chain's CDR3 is CASSPGLSFTSTDTQYF. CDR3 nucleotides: TGTGCCAGCAGTCCGGGACTCTCCTTCACTAGCACAGATACGCAGTATTTT.

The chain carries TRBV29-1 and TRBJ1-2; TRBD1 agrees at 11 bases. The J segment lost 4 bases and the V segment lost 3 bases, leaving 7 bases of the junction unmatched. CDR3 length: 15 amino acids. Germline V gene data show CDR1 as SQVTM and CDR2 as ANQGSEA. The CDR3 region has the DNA TGCAGCGTTGATTCGCCGGGACAGGGGGGCTATGGCTACACCTTC. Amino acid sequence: CSVDSPGQGGYGYTF.

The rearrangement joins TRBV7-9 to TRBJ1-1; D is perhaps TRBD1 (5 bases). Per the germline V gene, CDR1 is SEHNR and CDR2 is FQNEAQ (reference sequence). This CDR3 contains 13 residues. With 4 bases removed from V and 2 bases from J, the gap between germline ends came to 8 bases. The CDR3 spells CASSSTGNTEAFF. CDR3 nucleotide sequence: TGTGCCAGCAGCTCTACAGGAAACACTGAAGCTTTCTTT.

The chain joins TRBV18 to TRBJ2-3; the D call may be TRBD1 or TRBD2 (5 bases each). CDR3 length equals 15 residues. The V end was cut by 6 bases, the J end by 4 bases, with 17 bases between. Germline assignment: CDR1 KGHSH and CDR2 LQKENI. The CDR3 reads CASSTPGQGSDTQYF. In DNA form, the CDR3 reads TGTGCCAGCTCTACCCCGGGGCAGGGATCAGATACGCAGTATTTT.

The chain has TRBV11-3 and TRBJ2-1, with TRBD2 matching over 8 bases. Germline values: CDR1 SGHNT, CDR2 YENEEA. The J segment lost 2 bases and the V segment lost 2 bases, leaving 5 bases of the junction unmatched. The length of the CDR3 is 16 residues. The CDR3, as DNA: TGTGCCAGCAGCTTAAGCGGGGGTCCGCCCTACAATGAGCAGTTCTTC. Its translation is CASSLSGGPPYNEQFF.

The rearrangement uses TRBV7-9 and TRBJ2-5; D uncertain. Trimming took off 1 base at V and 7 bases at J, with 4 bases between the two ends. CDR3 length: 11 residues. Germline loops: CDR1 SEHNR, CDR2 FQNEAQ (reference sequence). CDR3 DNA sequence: TGTGCCAGCAGCTTAGAGGGGACCCAGTACTTC. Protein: CASSLEGTQYF.

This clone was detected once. The CDR3 region is CASSFAENNEQFF. Here the CDR3 DNA reads TGTGCCAGCAGTTTTGCGGAGAACAATGAGCAGTTCTTC. This chain uses TRBV12-3 or TRBV12-4 with TRBJ2-1; D remains ambiguous. CDR3 length equals 13 residues. V was clipped by 3 bases and J by 5 bases, with 8 bases between them.